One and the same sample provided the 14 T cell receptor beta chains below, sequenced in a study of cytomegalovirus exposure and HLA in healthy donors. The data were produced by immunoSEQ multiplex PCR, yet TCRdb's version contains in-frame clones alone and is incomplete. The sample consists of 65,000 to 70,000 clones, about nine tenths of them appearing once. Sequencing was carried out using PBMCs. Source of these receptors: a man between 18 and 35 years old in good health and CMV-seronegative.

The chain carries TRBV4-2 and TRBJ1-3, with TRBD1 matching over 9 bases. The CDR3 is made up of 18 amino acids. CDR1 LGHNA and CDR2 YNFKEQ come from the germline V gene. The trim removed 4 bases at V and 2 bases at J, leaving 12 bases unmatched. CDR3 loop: CASSLTWDRERAGNTIYF. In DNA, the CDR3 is TGTGCCAGCAGCCTTACGTGGGACAGGGAACGAGCTGGAAACACCATATATTTT.

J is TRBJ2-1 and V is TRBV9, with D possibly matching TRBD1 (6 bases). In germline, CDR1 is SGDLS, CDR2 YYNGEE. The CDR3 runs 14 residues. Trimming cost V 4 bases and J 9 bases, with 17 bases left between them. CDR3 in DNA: TGTGCCAGCAGCCTATCGGGGCAGGGGCCTGAGCAGTTCTTC. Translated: CASSLSGQGPEQFF.

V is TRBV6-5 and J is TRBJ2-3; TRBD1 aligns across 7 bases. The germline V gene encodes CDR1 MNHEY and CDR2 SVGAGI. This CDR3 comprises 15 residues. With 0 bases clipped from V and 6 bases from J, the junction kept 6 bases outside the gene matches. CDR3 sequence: CASSYSSQGEDTQYF. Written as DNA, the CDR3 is TGTGCCAGCAGTTACTCGTCCCAGGGGGAGGATACGCAGTATTTT.

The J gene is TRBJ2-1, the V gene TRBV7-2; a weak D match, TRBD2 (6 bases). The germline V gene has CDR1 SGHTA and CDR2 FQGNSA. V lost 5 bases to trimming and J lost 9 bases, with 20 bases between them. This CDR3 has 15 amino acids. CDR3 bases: TGTGCCAGCAGCCTGGGTGGGGCGGGGCTAGGTGAGCAGTTCTTC. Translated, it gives CASSLGGAGLGEQFF.

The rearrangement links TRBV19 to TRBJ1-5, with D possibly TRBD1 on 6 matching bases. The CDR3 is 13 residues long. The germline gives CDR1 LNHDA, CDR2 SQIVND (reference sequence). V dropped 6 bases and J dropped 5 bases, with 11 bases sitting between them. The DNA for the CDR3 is TGTGCCAGTAGCCGGACAGATTATCAGCCCCAGCATTTT. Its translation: CASSRTDYQPQHF.

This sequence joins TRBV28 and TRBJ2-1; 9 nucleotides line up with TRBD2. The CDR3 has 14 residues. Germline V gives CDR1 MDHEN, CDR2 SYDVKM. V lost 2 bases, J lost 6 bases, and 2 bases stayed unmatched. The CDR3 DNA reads TGTGCCAGCAGTTTAGGGACTAGCTCCAATGAGCAGTTCTTC. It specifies CASSLGTSSNEQFF. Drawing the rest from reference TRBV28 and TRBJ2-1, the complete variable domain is DVKVTQSSRYLVKRTGEKVFLECVQDMDHENMFWYRQDPGLGLRLIYFSYDVKMKEKGDIPEGYSVSREKKERFSLILESASTNQTSMYLCASSLGTSSNEQFFGPGTRLTVL.

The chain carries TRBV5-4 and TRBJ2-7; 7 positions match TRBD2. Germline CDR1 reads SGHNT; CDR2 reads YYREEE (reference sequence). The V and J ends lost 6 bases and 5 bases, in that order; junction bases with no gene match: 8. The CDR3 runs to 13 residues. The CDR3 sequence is CASNPGGYNEQYF. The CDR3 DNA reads TGTGCCAGCAACCCCGGGGGGTACAACGAGCAGTACTTC.

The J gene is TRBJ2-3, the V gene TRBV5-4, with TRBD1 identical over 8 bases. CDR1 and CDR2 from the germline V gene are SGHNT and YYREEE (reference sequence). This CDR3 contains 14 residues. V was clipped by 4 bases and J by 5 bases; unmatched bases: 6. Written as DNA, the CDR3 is TGTGCCAGCAGCCCAGGGGGCGCGGAAGATACGCAGTATTTT. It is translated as CASSPGGAEDTQYF.

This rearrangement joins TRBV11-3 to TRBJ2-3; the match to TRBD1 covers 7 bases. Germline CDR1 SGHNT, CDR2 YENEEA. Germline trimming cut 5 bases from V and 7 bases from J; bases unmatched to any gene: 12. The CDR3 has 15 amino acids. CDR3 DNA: TGTGCCAGCAGCCTCGGCAGGGGGACCGCACATACGCAGTATTTT. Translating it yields CASSLGRGTAHTQYF. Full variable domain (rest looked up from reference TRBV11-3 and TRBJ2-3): EAGVVQSPRYKIIEKKQPVAFWCNPISGHNTLYWYLQNLGQGPELLIRYENEEAVDDSQLPKDRFSAERLKGVDSTLKIQPAELGDSAVYLCASSLGRGTAHTQYFGPGTRLTVL.

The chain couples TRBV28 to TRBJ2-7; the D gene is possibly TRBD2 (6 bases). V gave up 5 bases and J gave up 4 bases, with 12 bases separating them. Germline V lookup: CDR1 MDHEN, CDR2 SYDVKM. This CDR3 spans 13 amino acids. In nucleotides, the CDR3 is TGTGCCAGCAGTCCCGGGGGTCTTTACGAGCAGTACTTC. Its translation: CASSPGGLYEQYF.

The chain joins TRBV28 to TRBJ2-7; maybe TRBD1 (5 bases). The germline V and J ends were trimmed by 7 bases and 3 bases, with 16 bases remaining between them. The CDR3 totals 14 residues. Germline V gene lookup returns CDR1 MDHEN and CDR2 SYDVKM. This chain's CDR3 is CASTVRGILYEQYF. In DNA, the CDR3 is TGTGCCAGCACGGTTAGGGGTATACTCTACGAGCAGTACTTC.

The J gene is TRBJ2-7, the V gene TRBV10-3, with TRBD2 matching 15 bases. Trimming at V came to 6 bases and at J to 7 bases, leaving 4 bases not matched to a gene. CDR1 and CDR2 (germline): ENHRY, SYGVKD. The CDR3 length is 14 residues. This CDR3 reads CAIRGLAGGNEQYF. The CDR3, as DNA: TGTGCCATCAGGGGACTAGCGGGAGGTAATGAGCAGTACTTC.

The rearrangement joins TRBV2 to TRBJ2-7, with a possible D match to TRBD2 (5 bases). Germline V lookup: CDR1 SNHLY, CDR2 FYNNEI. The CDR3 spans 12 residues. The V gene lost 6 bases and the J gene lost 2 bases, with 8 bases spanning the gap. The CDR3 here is CASSPGTYEQYF. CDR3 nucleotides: TGTGCCAGCAGCCCGGGGACCTACGAGCAGTACTTC.

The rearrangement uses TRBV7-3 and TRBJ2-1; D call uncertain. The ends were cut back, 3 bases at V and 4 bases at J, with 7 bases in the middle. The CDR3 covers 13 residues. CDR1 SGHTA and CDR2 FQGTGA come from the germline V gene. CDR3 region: CASSFRGYNEQFF. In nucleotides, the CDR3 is TGTGCCAGCAGCTTCCGCGGATACAATGAGCAGTTCTTC. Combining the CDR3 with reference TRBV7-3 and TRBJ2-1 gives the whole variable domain GAGVSQTPSNKVTEKGKYVELRCDPISGHTALYWYRQSLGQGPEFLIYFQGTGAADDSGLPNDRFFAVRPEGSVSTLKIQRTERGDSAVYLCASSFRGYNEQFFGPGTRLTVL.